The 22 T cell receptor beta chains below all came from one sample that was sequenced in a study of vaccination and CD4 T cells after COVID-19. These TCRs' antigens remain unknown. Treatment meaning: approximately nine-day PBMC culture with coronavirus spike peptide pools or control peptides (ViraFEST assay). Sequenced with the Oncomine TCR Beta short-read assay was DNA taken from cultured CD4+ T cells. MiXCR, applied by TCRdb to the PCR reads, yields one record per CDR3 protein. Of 19,000 or so distinct CDR3 sequences listed, about 80% are singletons. The sequences come from CD4+ T cells from blood, cultured in vitro, collected after SARS-CoV-2 vaccination. The receptors originated from a human donor who received a COVID-19 vaccine.

This rearrangement joins TRBV6-1 to TRBJ1-1; no reliable D call. The CDR3 contains 14 residues. Germline V lookup: CDR1 MNHNS, CDR2 SASEGT. V lost 4 bases and J lost 1, with 10 bases in between. CDR3 in amino acids: CASSVGWTNTEAFF. Here the CDR3 DNA reads TGTGCCAGCAGTGTTGGATGGACGAACACTGAAGCTTTCTTT.

The gene calls are TRBV6-1 and TRBJ1-2, with TRBD1 identical over 7 bases. Trimming cost V 5 bases and J 13 bases; bases outside gene matches: 10. Germline CDR1 MNHNS, CDR2 SASEGT. The CDR3 contains 12 residues. The CDR3 DNA reads as TGTGCCAGCAGTCACGGGACAGCGCGATGCACCTTC. It specifies CASSHGTARCTF.

The chain employs TRBV24-1 and TRBJ1-2; D remains ambiguous. Germline-derived CDR1 and CDR2 are KGHDR and SFDVKD. V was cut by 5 bases and J by 1 base, with 10 bases left in between. This CDR3 has 14 residues. CDR3 in DNA: TGTGCCACCAGTGTGTCAGGCATTAACTATGGCTACACCTTC. It is translated as CATSVSGINYGYTF.

This chain links TRBV2 with TRBJ1-6; 7 positions agree with TRBD1. CDR1 and CDR2 from the germline V gene are SNHLY and FYNNEI. With V trimmed by 7 bases and J by 8 bases, 5 bases remained unmatched. CDR3 length equals 13 residues. CDR3 in amino acids: CASKGGGDSPLHF. CDR3 nucleotide sequence: TGTGCCAGCAAGGGAGGGGGCGATTCACCCCTCCACTTT. The full variable domain, its missing parts supplied by reference TRBV2 and TRBJ1-6, is EPEVTQTPSHQVTQMGQEVILRCVPISNHLYFYWYRQILGQKVEFLVSFYNNEISEKSEIFDDQFSVERPDGSNFTLKIRSTKLEDSAMYFCASKGGGDSPLHFGNGTRLTVT.

The chain joins TRBV7-9 to TRBJ1-2; D is undetermined. The V end lost 5 bases, the J end lost 0 bases, and 25 bases lay between the germline ends. Germline V lookup: CDR1 SEHNR, CDR2 FQNEAQ (reference sequence). The CDR3 covers 19 residues. CDR3 nucleotides: TGTGCCAGCAGCCAAACAAATAGAGGACTGGGTTTATCTAACTATGGCTACACCTTC. This sequence encodes CASSQTNRGLGLSNYGYTF.

The V call is TRBV6-1, the J call TRBJ1-5; D is undetermined. CDR1 and CDR2 from the germline V gene are MNHNS and SASEGT. The CDR3 is made up of 14 amino acids. V lost 4 bases and J lost 2, with 9 bases in between. CDR3 protein: CASSGVGGNQPQHF. The CDR3, as DNA: TGTGCCAGCAGTGGTGTGGGTGGCAATCAGCCCCAGCATTTT.

This clonotype was counted a few times. This sequence joins TRBV6-1 and TRBJ1-5; possible D gene TRBD1, 6 bases. This CDR3 has 15 residues. Germline CDR1 MNHNS, CDR2 SASEGT. The V end lost 4 bases, the J end lost 8 bases, and 18 bases lay between the germline ends. Written as DNA, the CDR3 is TGTGCCAGCAGTGTGGGGGGGCCCCGAGAAGAGCCCCAGCATTTT. This gives the protein CASSVGGPREEPQHF.

The chain has TRBV19 and TRBJ1-5; D is perhaps TRBD1 (5 bases). V was shortened by 7 bases and J by 0 bases, with 10 bases between the two germline ends. Per germline, CDR1 LNHDA and CDR2 SQIVND (reference sequence). The CDR3 spans 14 residues. The CDR3 DNA follows: TGTGCCAGTACTAGGGGAGGTAGCAATCAGCCCCAGCATTTT. This gives the protein CASTRGGSNQPQHF.

The chain recombines TRBV7-8 with TRBJ1-6, with 8 bases lining up with TRBD1. This CDR3 is built from 13 residues. Germline V gene lookup returns CDR1 SGHVS and CDR2 FQNEAQ. With V trimmed by 5 bases and J by 7 bases, 1 base remained unmatched. The CDR3 loop reads CASSTGGNSPLHF. CDR3 nucleotide sequence: TGTGCCAGCAGCACAGGGGGGAATTCACCCCTCCACTTT.

This clonotype was detected a few times. V gene TRBV20-1 combines with J gene TRBJ1-6, with unresolved D. Germline assignment: CDR1 DFQATT and CDR2 SNEGSKA (reference sequence). This CDR3 has 13 residues. The V gene lost 6 bases and the J gene lost 6 bases, with 12 bases spanning the gap. CDR3 coding DNA: TGCAGTGCACACGTCCTCGTTAATTCACCCCTCCACTTT. Amino acids: CSAHVLVNSPLHF.

The chain carries TRBV20-1 and TRBJ2-3; 9 bases line up with TRBD2. Trimming at V came to 6 bases and at J to 0 bases, leaving 16 bases not matched to a gene. Germline V gene data show CDR1 as DFQATT and CDR2 as SNEGSKA (reference sequence). CDR3 size: 18 residues. The chain's CDR3 is CSASLGGAGGPSTDTQYF. The CDR3 DNA sequence: TGCAGTGCGTCTCTCGGAGGAGCGGGGGGACCTAGCACAGATACGCAGTATTTT.

This clonotype was counted a single time. The V and J genes are TRBV19 and TRBJ1-5; D unresolved. Germline V lookup: CDR1 LNHDA, CDR2 SQIVND (reference sequence). The V end lost 3 bases, the J end lost 0 bases, and 12 bases lay between the germline ends. The CDR3 totals 16 residues. This CDR3 is CASSMGRGNSNQPQHF. CDR3 DNA sequence: TGTGCCAGTAGTATGGGCCGAGGAAATAGCAATCAGCCCCAGCATTTT.

This clonotype was picked up a small number of times. The chain is built from TRBV27 and TRBJ1-1; 7 bases agree with TRBD1. V was pared by 6 bases and J by 1 base, with 5 bases of the junction left unmatched. Germline V gene data show CDR1 as MNHEY and CDR2 as SMNVEV (reference sequence). The length of the CDR3 is 14 residues. The DNA of the CDR3 is TGTGCCAGCAGGCCTCGACAGGGGAACACTGAAGCTTTCTTT. Its protein is CASRPRQGNTEAFF.

The chain carries TRBV20-1 and TRBJ1-4, with no clear D. Germline V gene sequence: CDR1 DFQATT, CDR2 SNEGSKA (reference sequence). The CDR3 loop spans 12 amino acids. CDR3 loop: CKKRETNEKLFF. In DNA form, the CDR3 reads TGCAAGAAGAGGGAAACTAATGAAAAACTGTTTTTT.

The genes are TRBV2 and TRBJ1-2; D possibly corresponds to TRBD1 (6 bases). The germline V gene has CDR1 SNHLY and CDR2 FYNNEI. The CDR3 contains 12 residues. Trimming took off 5 bases at V and 4 bases at J, with 8 bases between the two ends. This CDR3 is CASSRTVYGYTF. CDR3 coding DNA: TGTGCCAGCAGTCGGACAGTCTATGGCTACACCTTC.

This chain connects TRBV12-3 or TRBV12-4 to TRBJ2-6; unclear D gene. V gave up 5 bases and J gave up 0 bases, with 14 bases separating them. The CDR3 covers 17 residues. CDR3 amino acids: CASSPDQTYSGANVLTF. For the CDR3, the DNA is TGTGCCAGCAGTCCCGACCAAACCTACTCTGGGGCCAACGTCCTGACTTTC.

This chain joins TRBV19 and TRBJ1-1, with unresolved D. The CDR3 is 14 amino acids. Germline values: CDR1 LNHDA, CDR2 SQIVND (reference sequence). Trimming left V 4 bases short and J 1 base short, with 10 bases between. CDR3 loop: CASSRVSRNTEAFF. CDR3 nucleotides: TGTGCCAGTAGTAGGGTCTCAAGGAACACTGAAGCTTTCTTT.

This chain uses TRBV24-1 with TRBJ1-1; a possible D gene is TRBD1 (5 bases). This CDR3 comprises 15 residues. Deletions cut 9 bases from V and 1 base from J, with 17 bases between. Germline values: CDR1 KGHDR, CDR2 SFDVKD. The CDR3 protein is CATPRGHPGNTEAFF. CDR3 nucleotide sequence: TGTGCCACCCCTAGGGGTCATCCCGGGAACACTGAAGCTTTCTTT.

V gene TRBV20-1 combines with J gene TRBJ2-5; 7 nucleotides agree with TRBD1. CDR1 DFQATT and CDR2 SNEGSKA come from the germline V gene (reference sequence). CDR3 length: 13 residues. Trimming removed 6 bases from V and 3 bases from J; junction bases left unmatched: 7. For the CDR3, the DNA is TGCAGTGCCCCTAGACAGGGAAAAGAGACCCAGTACTTC. Protein product: CSAPRQGKETQYF.

The V call is TRBV5-1, the J call TRBJ2-3; 10 bases fit TRBD2. Germline CDR1 is SGHRS and CDR2 is YFSETQ. This CDR3 has 18 residues. V shed 4 bases, J shed 1 base, and the junction held 12 bases outside the gene matches. The CDR3 is CASSNLSGGRTRTDTQYF. The CDR3 nucleotides are TGCGCCAGCAGCAACCTTAGCGGGGGGCGAACCCGCACAGATACGCAGTATTTT.

This clonotype was recorded only once. V usage is TRBV27 and J usage is TRBJ2-7; a possible D gene is TRBD2 (5 bases). CDR1 is MNHEY and CDR2 is SMNVEV in the germline V gene (reference sequence). Trimming cost V 5 bases and J 0 bases, with 11 bases left between them. The CDR3 totals 14 residues. CDR3 sequence reads: CASSKAVRSYEQYF. CDR3 nucleotide sequence: TGTGCCAGCAGTAAAGCGGTGCGCTCCTACGAGCAGTACTTC.

The chain employs TRBV7-8 and TRBJ1-2; the D is unclear. CDR1 SGHVS and CDR2 FQNEAQ come from the germline V gene. This CDR3 spans 16 amino acids. Trimming removed 4 bases from V and 2 bases from J, with 17 bases in between. CDR3: CASSSVIGRGNYGYTF. Written as DNA, the CDR3 is TGTGCCAGCAGCTCGGTAATCGGACGGGGAAACTATGGCTACACCTTC.